This is a list of T cell receptor beta chains from one sample in a study of radiation and T cells in renal cell carcinoma. Here immunoSEQ multiplex PCR was the method, and the copy in TCRdb shows in-frame clones only, minus some. The sample includes more than 120,000 clones, 75% to 90% of them seen just once. This specimen was blood, taken from a patient whose treatment included radiotherapy and nephrectomy. The receptors derive from a woman in her fifties or sixties with renal cell carcinoma. CDR3s include the opening cysteine and the closing phenylalanine or tryptophan. Clone size is given for some rows only: seen once, a few or many times, or a class if the clone is expanded.

V gene: TRBV19; clone size: -; CDR3 protein: CASSKVASGIGYEQYF
V gene: TRBV5-6; clone size: -; CDR3 protein: CASSPGTGELFF
V gene: TRBV6-6; clone size: -; CDR3 protein: CASSYTRGSPLHF
V gene: TRBV19; clone size: few; CDR3 protein: CASSIGQKNTEAFF
V gene: TRBV11-2; clone size: few; CDR3 protein: CASSLNEAVVKTQYF
V gene: TRBV4-1; clone size: -; CDR3 protein: CASSQDDAGGSSFF
V gene: TRBV7-8; clone size: -; CDR3 protein: CASSQQEDRDDQPQHF
V gene: TRBV7-2; clone size: once; CDR3 protein: CASSLDGGPQHF
V gene: TRBV19; clone size: -; CDR3 protein: CASSIFGTEAFF
V gene: TRBV9; clone size: -; CDR3 protein: CASSPRLGGAYNEQFF
V gene: TRBV7-9; clone size: -; CDR3 protein: CASSSPRTANEKLFF
V gene: TRBV28; clone size: -; CDR3 protein: CASSPFQGSNQPQHF
V gene: TRBV19; clone size: once; CDR3 protein: CASSIDSGSSGNTIYF
V gene: TRBV5-1; clone size: -; CDR3 protein: CASSLGGQRGSGNTIYF
V gene: TRBV14; clone size: -; CDR3 protein: CASSANRGLAYEQYF
V gene: TRBV2; clone size: -; CDR3 protein: CASSEGQGRETQYF
V gene: TRBV5-1; clone size: -; CDR3 protein: CASSSRVDYGYTF
V gene: TRBV5-4; clone size: -; CDR3 protein: CASSPGQDQNIQYF
V gene: TRBV2; clone size: -; CDR3 protein: CASSDTRGRTGELFF
V gene: TRBV5-1; clone size: -; CDR3 protein: CASSLELWGYNSPLHF
V gene: TRBV7-9; clone size: -; CDR3 protein: CASSLSGTGNEKLFF
V gene: TRBV5-1; clone size: -; CDR3 protein: CASSLDIASLAYEQYF